This entry lists 3 T cell receptor beta chains sequenced from one sample in a study of blood T cell repertoires in COVID-19. The data were produced by immunoSEQ multiplex PCR, yet TCRdb's version contains in-frame clones alone and is incomplete. Of 200,000 to 300,000 clones in the sample, approximately 83% were seen once. Sequenced material: PBMCs or T cells enriched from blood (not recorded which). The receptors stem from a woman in her 40s with acute COVID-19.

The chain joins TRBV5-1 to TRBJ2-6, with D unclear. The length of the CDR3 is 15 residues. The germline CDR1 and CDR2 sequences are SGHRS and YFSETQ. With 1 base removed from V and 0 bases from J, the gap between germline ends came to 5 bases. CDR3 in amino acids: CASSLTPSGANVLTF. CDR3 sequence (DNA): TGCGCCAGCAGCTTGACACCCTCTGGGGCCAACGTCCTGACTTTC.

The chain combines TRBV9 with TRBJ1-3, with 8 bases identical to TRBD1. The CDR3 length is 17 residues. Germline-derived CDR1 and CDR2 are SGDLS and YYNGEE. V trimming: 3 bases; J trimming: 0 bases; junction bases outside the gene matches: 8. The CDR3 sequence is CASSANPGQDSGNTIYF. The CDR3 bases are TGTGCCAGCAGCGCAAACCCGGGACAGGACTCTGGAAACACCATATATTTT.

CDR3 sequence (DNA): TGTGCCAGCAGCGTAGACCCCCGGGGGGGAGTTATCAATGAGCAGTTCTTC. It encodes CASSVDPRGGVINEQFF. This chain uses TRBV9 with TRBJ2-1; 8 bases line up with TRBD2. The V segment lost 0 bases and the J segment 6 bases; nucleotides outside the gene matches: 11. CDR1 and CDR2 (germline): SGDLS, YYNGEE. The CDR3 runs to 17 residues.